The sequence of this T cell receptor (beta chain) was determined in a study of OX40 agonist ivuxolimab in advanced cancers. Across the whole study: Averaging 60 years in age, with a range of about 23 to 79, the cohort was about 86% male. Study conclusions and caveats: The mean number of expanded clones was higher in CD8+ T cells than in CD4+.

Produced via immunoSEQ multiplex PCR; TCRdb's table is partial and in-frame only. The top ten hold 2.5% to 3% of the sample, which has about 69,000 clones, approximately 86% seen once. Details on this clone: What it recognizes is unknown.

The CDR3 is made up of 15 amino acids. Looked up from germline, CDR1 is PRHDT and CDR2 is FYEKMQ (reference sequence). V was shortened by 4 bases and J by 7 bases, with 17 bases between the two germline ends. This chain joins TRBV13 and TRBJ2-1; a weak D match, TRBD1 (6 bases). The sequenced sample was CD4+ or CD8+ T cells sorted from blood, obtained in a trial of the OX40 agonist ivuxolimab. This clonotype was obtained from an adult with an advanced solid tumor such as melanoma, head and neck, liver or kidney cancer. The CDR3 DNA sequence: TGTGCCAGCAGCTGGGGAATGGGGGCTGCGAATGAGCAGTTCTTC. It yields the protein CASSWGMGAANEQFF.